The 8 T cell receptor beta chains reported below all come from one sample, sequenced in a study of technical replicates of blood from a handful of donors. Clones were sequenced by immunoSEQ multiplex PCR, and TCRdb holds only the in-frame ones, with some missing. The data hold under 95,000 clones, with around 94% observed a single time. Sequencing was performed on T cells isolated from PBMCs. The source of these receptors is a human donor in good health.

The CDR3 region has the DNA TGCGCCAGCAGGGAGGGGAACACCGGGGAGCTGTTTTTT. Amino acids: CASREGNTGELFF. The V call is TRBV5-1, the J call TRBJ2-2, with a weak D call TRBD2 (6 bases). This CDR3 is 13 amino acids long. From germline, CDR1 is SGHRS and CDR2 YFSETQ. V lost 5 bases and J 1 base, leaving 6 bases between the germline ends. Drawing the rest from reference TRBV5-1 and TRBJ2-2, the complete variable domain is KAGVTQTPRYLIKTRGQQVTLSCSPISGHRSVSWYQQTPGQGLQFLFEYFSETQRNKGNFPGRFSGRQFSNSRSEMNVSTLELGDSALYLCASREGNTGELFFGEGSRLTVL.

The V and J genes are TRBV5-4 and TRBJ1-5, with D tentatively TRBD1 (6 bases). This CDR3 comprises 16 residues. Germline CDR1 is SGHNT and CDR2 is YYREEE (reference sequence). Trimming shortened V by 4 bases and J by 2 bases, and 16 bases separated the two germline ends. CDR3 bases: TGTGCCAGCAGCCTAGGGGGAGCAGGGGGCAATCAGCCCCAGCATTTT. Amino acids: CASSLGGAGGNQPQHF.

The CDR3 coding sequence is TGTGCCAGCAGCTTGTCGGCAGGGAGGGGAGAGACCCAGTACTTC. It specifies CASSLSAGRGETQYF. The genes are TRBV5-6 and TRBJ2-5; 7 bases are a match to TRBD2. Germline V lookup: CDR1 SGHDT, CDR2 YYEEEE. V trimming: 1 base; J trimming: 4 bases; junction bases outside the gene matches: 7. The CDR3 loop spans 15 amino acids.

The chain employs TRBV2 and TRBJ2-1, with 10 nucleotides matching TRBD2. The CDR3 consists of 15 residues. J gave up 6 bases and V 5 bases, and 7 bases lay outside the gene matches. Germline CDR1 reads SNHLY; CDR2 reads FYNNEI. CDR3 residues: CASSPLAGFPNEQFF. Here the CDR3 DNA reads TGTGCCAGCAGTCCACTAGCGGGATTCCCCAATGAGCAGTTCTTC.

The DNA for the CDR3 is TGTGCCAGCAGCCGCAGGCTGGGAGCTTTCTTT. As protein: CASSRRLGAFF. The gene calls are TRBV28 and TRBJ1-1; D call uncertain. CDR3 length equals 11 residues. V was trimmed by 6 bases and J by 10 bases, leaving 12 bases between them. Germline lookup yields CDR1 MDHEN and CDR2 SYDVKM.

J is TRBJ2-6 and V is TRBV28; D unclear. CDR1 MDHEN and CDR2 SYDVKM come from the germline V gene. V lost 6 bases to trimming and J lost 1 base, with 10 bases between them. This CDR3 has 15 residues. The CDR3 DNA reads TGTGCCAGCAGAGCCTCAGGTTCTGGGGCCAACGTCCTGACTTTC. Protein: CASRASGSGANVLTF.

The gene calls are TRBV10-2 and TRBJ2-7; 9 bases match TRBD2. The CDR3 is made up of 14 amino acids. The germline V gene has CDR1 WSHSY and CDR2 SAAADI. The trim removed 4 bases at V and 6 bases at J, leaving 7 bases unmatched. In nucleotides, the CDR3 is TGCGCCAGCAGTGGGCAGCGGGAGGACAGCGAGCAGTACTTC. Translating it yields CASSGQREDSEQYF.

The V call is TRBV27, the J call TRBJ1-1, with 8 nucleotides matching TRBD1. Germline V gene lookup returns CDR1 MNHEY and CDR2 SMNVEV (reference sequence). V gave up 3 bases and J gave up 9 bases; unmatched junction bases: 9. This CDR3 is built from 14 residues. Here the CDR3 DNA reads TGTGCCAGCAGTTTTGGACAGGGCTTCGGACAAGCTTTCTTT. Amino acids: CASSFGQGFGQAFF.